Listed below are T cell receptor beta chains from one sample, sequenced in a study of T cell repertoires in cytomegalovirus infection. TCRdb re-derived calls from the reads in MiXCR, one entry per CDR3 protein. This table holds about 300,000 distinct CDR3 sequences, around 25% found once. The material sequenced was PBMCs. These receptors were obtained from a human donor in good health (CMV status not recorded). Some clones in this sample may be carry-over from other donors' samples. CDR3s include the opening cysteine and the closing phenylalanine or tryptophan. D genes are given only for firm matches. Rows give clone size only sometimes, using once, few, many, or a class for an expanded clone.

d_gene,abundance,v_gene,j_gene,CDR3aa,CDR3nt
.,few,TRBV30,TRBJ2-1,CAWSVLAAGFYNEQFF,TGTGCCTGGAGTGTATTGGCGGCGGGGTTCTACAATGAGCAGTTCTTC
.,few,TRBV28,TRBJ1-1,CASRIKTEYTEAFF,TGTGCCAGCAGGATCAAGACGGAATACACTGAAGCTTTCTTT
TRBD2,few,TRBV27,TRBJ2-7,CASSFREGQYEQYF,TGTGCCAGCAGTTTTCGGGAGGGCCAATACGAGCAGTACTTC
.,many,TRBV7-2,TRBJ1-4,CASSLTRGEKLFF,TGTGCCAGCAGCCTCACCAGAGGTGAAAAACTGTTTTTT
.,once,TRBV20-1,TRBJ2-1,CSATQATYNEQFF,TGCAGTGCTACCCAAGCGACCTACAATGAGCAGTTCTTC
.,.,TRBV3-1,TRBJ2-5,CASSQGSGSPGETQYF,TGTGCCAGCAGCCAAGGGAGTGGCAGCCCCGGAGAGACCCAGTACTTC
.,few,TRBV6-1,TRBJ1-1,CASSVGHYTEAFF,TGTGCCAGCAGTGTGGGACACTACACTGAAGCTTTCTTT
TRBD1,many,TRBV6-2/TRBV6-3,TRBJ2-7,CASTFLRDSYEQYF,TGTGCCAGCACCTTTCTCCGGGACAGTTACGAGCAGTACTTC
.,.,TRBV28,TRBJ2-3,CASSLSPGVSTDTQYF,TGTGCCAGCAGTTTATCCCCGGGGGTTAGCACAGATACGCAGTATTTT
.,.,TRBV6-2/TRBV6-3,TRBJ2-2,CASKGGGNTGELFF,TGTGCCAGCAAGGGTGGCGGGAACACCGGGGAGCTGTTTTTT
TRBD2,.,TRBV6-2/TRBV6-3,TRBJ2-5,CASSYGGLEETQYF,TGTGCCAGCAGTTACGGGGGACTAGAAGAGACCCAGTACTTC
.,.,TRBV6-2/TRBV6-3,TRBJ2-7,CASTFFPGGPAYEQYF,TGTGCCAGCACCTTCTTTCCGGGCGGACCTGCCTACGAGCAGTACTTC
.,few,TRBV28,TRBJ1-1,CASRRTEAFF,TGTGCCAGCCGGAGGACTGAAGCTTTCTTT
.,.,TRBV29-1,TRBJ1-1,CSVARFSGTEAFF,TGCAGCGTTGCCCGGTTTTCCGGCACTGAAGCTTTCTTT
.,.,TRBV7-2,TRBJ1-5,CASSLDGGRGQPQHF,TGTGCCAGCAGCTTAGATGGGGGGCGCGGGCAGCCCCAGCATTTT
.,few,TRBV24-1,TRBJ2-1,CATSDSPPQNEQFF,TGTGCCACCAGTGACAGCCCTCCGCAAAATGAGCAGTTCTTC
TRBD2,few,TRBV20-1,TRBJ2-2,CSATGTSGRVGNTGELFF,TGCAGTGCCACCGGGACTAGCGGGAGGGTTGGGAACACCGGGGAGCTGTTTTTT
.,few,TRBV5-4,TRBJ2-7,CASSTGGLLSSYEQYF,TGTGCCAGCAGCACCGGTGGGCTGTTAAGCTCCTACGAGCAGTACTTC
.,.,TRBV29-1,TRBJ2-1,CSVLRGLYNEQFF,TGCAGCGTCCTACGGGGACTGTACAATGAGCAGTTCTTC
TRBD1,.,TRBV7-3,TRBJ2-1,CASSRRQGISYNEQFF,TGTGCCAGCAGCCGCCGACAGGGTATTTCCTACAATGAGCAGTTCTTC
TRBD1,.,TRBV12-3/TRBV12-4,TRBJ2-5,CASRMGPGQGETQYF,TGTGCCAGCAGAATGGGACCGGGACAGGGAGAGACCCAGTACTTC
TRBD2,.,TRBV5-1,TRBJ2-2,CASSLLGRDTGELFF,TGCGCCAGCAGCTTGCTTGGGAGGGACACCGGGGAGCTGTTTTTT
.,.,TRBV28,TRBJ1-2,CASNPGAGAWGYTF,TGTGCCAGCAACCCTGGAGCGGGGGCCTGGGGCTACACCTTC
.,.,TRBV6-1,TRBJ2-1,CASRALAATSSYNEQFF,TGTGCCAGCAGGGCCCTAGCAGCCACGAGCTCCTACAATGAGCAGTTCTTC
.,.,TRBV14,TRBJ1-4,CASSLGPQRKPFF,TGTGCCAGCAGCCTAGGGCCTCAGAGAAAACCGTTTTTT
TRBD1,.,TRBV5-6,TRBJ1-1,CASSRMAGGLNTEAFF,TGTGCCAGCAGCCGGATGGCAGGGGGGTTGAACACTGAAGCTTTCTTT
.,few,TRBV24-1,TRBJ2-2,CATSDNLGLGGELFF,TGTGCCACCAGTGACAACCTCGGACTTGGCGGGGAGCTGTTTTTT
TRBD2,.,TRBV6-5,TRBJ2-1,CASSYPSSGSPYNEQFF,TGTGCCAGCAGTTACCCTTCTAGCGGGAGTCCCTACAATGAGCAGTTCTTC
.,.,TRBV24-1,TRBJ1-5,CATSARDRAGPQHF,TGTGCCACCAGTGCTCGGGACCGCGCCGGGCCCCAGCATTTT
.,few,TRBV7-2,TRBJ1-1,CASSLVGKGTEAFF,TGTGCCAGCAGCTTAGTAGGGAAGGGGACTGAAGCTTTCTTT
.,many,TRBV6-2/TRBV6-3,TRBJ2-2,CASSWSRTGELFF,TGTGCCAGCAGTTGGAGCAGGACCGGGGAGCTGTTTTTT
TRBD1,many,TRBV29-1,TRBJ1-5,CSVRDSANQPQHF,TGCAGCGTTAGGGACAGCGCCAATCAGCCCCAGCATTTT
.,many,TRBV6-1,TRBJ2-7,CASSEMWGLEQYF,TGTGCCAGCAGTGAAATGTGGGGTCTCGAGCAGTACTTC
.,.,TRBV7-9,TRBJ2-7,CASSYRVTYEQYF,TGTGCCAGCAGCTACAGGGTCACCTACGAGCAGTACTTC
.,few,TRBV5-5,TRBJ2-2,CASSFLPGAGTGELFF,TGTGCCAGCAGCTTTCTCCCGGGGGCCGGCACCGGGGAGCTGTTTTTT
TRBD2,many,TRBV27,TRBJ2-1,CASSSRTSGRWDEQFF,TGTGCCAGCAGTTCGAGGACTAGCGGGAGGTGGGATGAGCAGTTCTTC
TRBD1,many,TRBV7-2,TRBJ2-4,CASSQDRGDIQYF,TGTGCCAGCAGCCAAGACAGGGGAGACATTCAGTACTTC
TRBD1,many,TRBV7-2,TRBJ1-2,CASSGPGGWGYTF,TGTGCCAGCAGCGGACCAGGGGGCTGGGGCTACACCTTC
.,.,TRBV18,TRBJ1-1,CASSLRASGDVNTEAFF,TGTGCCAGCTCACTACGGGCCAGCGGTGACGTGAACACTGAAGCTTTCTTT
TRBD1,.,TRBV5-1,TRBJ2-5,CASSLTGTVGETQYF,TGCGCCAGCAGCTTGACCGGGACAGTCGGCGAGACCCAGTACTTC
TRBD2,few,TRBV7-6,TRBJ2-1,CASSLFPGLAGGPSLGEQFF,TGTGCCAGCAGCTTATTCCCCGGACTAGCGGGAGGGCCTAGTTTGGGCGAGCAGTTCTTC
.,.,TRBV4-1,TRBJ1-6,CASGLPQGSPLHF,TGCGCCAGCGGATTACCACAGGGCTCACCCCTCCACTTT
.,.,TRBV20-1,TRBJ1-1,CSALGGGYTEAFF,TGCAGTGCTCTTGGGGGGGGGTACACTGAAGCTTTCTTT
.,.,TRBV20-1,TRBJ2-3,CSARDLKDFGDTQYF,TGCAGTGCTAGAGATCTAAAGGACTTCGGAGATACGCAGTATTTT
TRBD2,.,TRBV29-1,TRBJ2-7,CSSRLAGSYEQYF,TGCAGCTCCCGGCTAGCGGGGTCCTACGAGCAGTACTTC
.,few,TRBV20-1,TRBJ2-7,CSARDLGVAAWYEQYF,TGCAGTGCTAGAGATCTTGGAGTAGCGGCCTGGTACGAGCAGTACTTC
.,.,TRBV4-1,TRBJ1-2,CASSQDPGARYGYTF,TGTGCCAGCAGCCAAGATCCAGGGGCGCGTTATGGCTACACCTTC
TRBD2,.,TRBV12-3/TRBV12-4,TRBJ2-1,CASMGLGYNEQFF,TGTGCCAGCATGGGACTAGGGTACAATGAGCAGTTCTTC
.,.,TRBV28,TRBJ1-2,CATPNTPNYGYTF,TGTGCCACCCCAAATACTCCTAACTATGGCTACACCTTC
TRBD1,few,TRBV5-1,TRBJ2-2,CASSSSGTANTGELFF,TGCGCCAGCAGCAGTTCCGGGACAGCGAACACCGGGGAGCTGTTTTTT
.,many,TRBV7-2,TRBJ2-1,CASSLIRQANNEQFF,TGTGCCAGCAGCTTAATACGGCAGGCTAACAATGAGCAGTTCTTC
.,.,TRBV28,TRBJ2-6,CASSFGRSGANVLTF,TGTGCCAGCAGTTTTGGGCGCTCTGGGGCCAACGTCCTGACTTTC
TRBD2,many,TRBV7-2,TRBJ2-3,CASSTRLAGGADTQYF,TGTGCCAGCAGCACGCGACTAGCGGGAGGAGCAGATACGCAGTATTTT
TRBD1,.,TRBV2,TRBJ1-2,CASANTGGFGYTF,TGTGCCAGCGCAAATACAGGGGGCTTTGGCTACACCTTC
TRBD1,few,TRBV4-1,TRBJ1-4,CASSQAFGTGNEKLFF,TGCGCCAGCAGCCAGGCATTCGGGACAGGGAACGAAAAACTGTTTTTT
.,.,TRBV20-1,TRBJ2-3,CSAARQGTDTQYF,TGCAGTGCTGCCCGACAGGGCACAGATACGCAGTATTTT
TRBD1,.,TRBV27,TRBJ1-6,CASSTARDRAGSPLHF,TGTGCCAGCAGTACCGCCCGGGACAGGGCGGGATCACCCCTCCACTTT